This TCR beta chain was obtained from a study of neurological immune-mediated disorders. cDNA synthesis was performed by 5'RACE with 10-nucleotide random UMIs. TCRdb fed the 5' RACE reads into MiXCR, producing one record per CDR3 protein. The profile covers approximately 38,000 distinct CDR3 sequences, with about 7% appearing a single time and approximately 5.7% taken by the ten largest. This clonotype was seen ten or more times. The germline CDR1 and CDR2 sequences are ENHRY and SYGVKD. V gave up 3 bases and J gave up 1 base, with 10 bases separating them. The CDR3 contains 15 residues. This sequence was found in a man aged 45-65 years in good health. The material sequenced was CD4+ T cells from blood. This chain links TRBV10-3 with TRBJ2-1; D call uncertain. CDR3 in DNA: TGTGCCATCAGTGACCGCCGGGCGTCCTACAATGAGCAGTTCTTC. It translates to CAISDRRASYNEQFF.